Listed below are T cell receptor beta chains from one sample, sequenced in a study of beta chain features in type 1 diabetes. Clones were sequenced by immunoSEQ multiplex PCR, and TCRdb holds only the in-frame ones, with some missing. The sample records 330,000 or so clones, 15% to 20% being singletons. Material: naive CD4+ T cells from blood. The receptors were sampled from a young woman in good health. Each CDR3 is given with its conserved first and last residue. Each record gives: V gene, clone size, D gene, J gene, CDR3 protein, CDR3 DNA. D genes are given only for firm matches. For some rows the clone size is stated as once, few or many, or as a class when expanded; others skip it.

V: TRBV19; size: few; D: TRBD1; J: TRBJ2-6; CDR3: CASSIRTGLSGANVLTF; DNA: TGTGCCAGTAGTATTAGGACAGGCCTCTCTGGGGCCAACGTCCTGACTTTC
V: TRBV5-6; size: -; D: TRBD2; J: TRBJ2-1; CDR3: CASRGTSGYNEQFF; DNA: TGTGCCAGCAGAGGGACTAGCGGGTACAATGAGCAGTTCTTC
V: TRBV18; size: few; D: TRBD1; J: TRBJ1-6; CDR3: CASSQSGQGASPLHF; DNA: TGTGCCAGCTCCCAGTCGGGACAGGGGGCTTCACCCCTCCACTTT
V: TRBV7-2; size: few; D: TRBD1; J: TRBJ2-3; CDR3: CASTLLGQGPDTQYF; DNA: TGTGCCAGCACCCTACTCGGACAGGGCCCAGATACGCAGTATTTT
V: TRBV4-1; size: -; D: TRBD1; J: TRBJ1-5; CDR3: CASSQGGTGLNQPQHF; DNA: TGCGCCAGCAGCCAGGGGGGGACAGGCCTCAATCAGCCCCAGCATTTT
V: TRBV4-2; size: -; D: -; J: TRBJ2-1; CDR3: CASSQVPKEGNNNEQFF; DNA: TGTGCCAGCAGCCAAGTCCCTAAGGAGGGTAACAACAATGAGCAGTTCTTC
V: TRBV7-9; size: -; D: -; J: TRBJ1-2; CDR3: CASSRDFYGYTF; DNA: TGTGCCAGCAGCCGGGATTTCTATGGCTACACCTTC
V: TRBV7-9; size: -; D: -; J: TRBJ2-7; CDR3: CASSLEGSSDEQYF; DNA: TGTGCCAGCAGCTTAGAAGGTAGCTCGGACGAGCAGTACTTC
V: TRBV21-1; size: few; D: -; J: TRBJ2-7; CDR3: CASSKGQGHEQYF; DNA: TGTGCCAGCAGCAAAGGACAGGGGCACGAGCAGTACTTC
V: TRBV2; size: -; D: -; J: TRBJ2-1; CDR3: CASLGEGDEQFF; DNA: TGTGCCAGCCTTGGCGAGGGGGATGAGCAGTTCTTC
V: TRBV5-6; size: few; D: TRBD1; J: TRBJ1-6; CDR3: CASSATGGDSPLHF; DNA: TGTGCCAGCAGCGCCACAGGGGGAGATTCACCCCTCCACTTT
V: TRBV11-2; size: -; D: -; J: TRBJ1-5; CDR3: CASSLDPGRQPQHF; DNA: TGTGCCAGCAGCTTAGATCCAGGGCGTCAGCCCCAGCATTTT
V: TRBV13; size: -; D: -; J: TRBJ2-3; CDR3: CASSLDYSTDTQYF; DNA: TGTGCCAGCAGCTTAGACTATAGCACAGATACGCAGTATTTT
V: TRBV10-3; size: -; D: TRBD1; J: TRBJ2-2; CDR3: CAIRRQGAAGELFF; DNA: TGTGCCATCCGAAGACAGGGGGCTGCCGGGGAGCTGTTTTTT
V: TRBV10-3; size: few; D: -; J: TRBJ2-1; CDR3: CAISVLSSDHEQFF; DNA: TGTGCCATCAGTGTCCTATCTAGCGACCATGAGCAGTTCTTC
V: TRBV29-1; size: -; D: TRBD1; J: TRBJ1-1; CDR3: CSVQTRQGNTEAFF; DNA: TGCAGCGTTCAGACTCGACAGGGGAACACTGAAGCTTTCTTT
V: TRBV7-2; size: -; D: -; J: TRBJ2-1; CDR3: CASRPTGDYNEQFF; DNA: TGTGCCAGCAGGCCTACGGGAGATTACAATGAGCAGTTCTTC
V: TRBV18; size: few; D: -; J: TRBJ1-4; CDR3: CASSPRTSTGEKLFF; DNA: TGTGCCAGCTCACCACGGACATCGACAGGTGAAAAACTGTTTTTT
V: TRBV27; size: -; D: TRBD2; J: TRBJ2-1; CDR3: CASVRLAGNPYNEQFF; DNA: TGTGCCAGCGTTAGGCTAGCGGGGAACCCCTACAATGAGCAGTTCTTC
V: TRBV7-3; size: -; D: -; J: TRBJ2-5; CDR3: CASSLEGQETQYF; DNA: TGTGCCAGCAGCCTTGAGGGCCAAGAGACCCAGTACTTC
V: TRBV7-2; size: few; D: -; J: TRBJ2-1; CDR3: CASSLGQARRYNEQFF; DNA: TGTGCCAGCAGCCTAGGCCAAGCCCGTCGGTACAATGAGCAGTTCTTC
V: TRBV6-5; size: -; D: TRBD1; J: TRBJ2-2; CDR3: CASRGTGRTGELFF; DNA: TGTGCCAGCAGGGGGACAGGGAGAACCGGGGAGCTGTTTTTT
V: TRBV4-1; size: -; D: -; J: TRBJ1-5; CDR3: CASSQDEAYHQPQHF; DNA: TGCGCCAGCAGCCAAGATGAGGCTTACCATCAGCCCCAGCATTTT
V: TRBV9; size: -; D: TRBD2; J: TRBJ2-2; CDR3: CASSVGGRANTGELFF; DNA: TGTGCCAGCAGCGTGGGCGGGAGGGCGAACACCGGGGAGCTGTTTTTT
V: TRBV30; size: -; D: -; J: TRBJ2-3; CDR3: CAWKPQRVITDTQYF; DNA: TGTGCCTGGAAGCCCCAGCGGGTTATCACAGATACGCAGTATTTT
V: TRBV7-9; size: -; D: TRBD2; J: TRBJ2-3; CDR3: CASSPRTSGWGDTQYF; DNA: TGTGCCAGCAGCCCCCGGACTAGCGGTTGGGGAGATACGCAGTATTTT
V: TRBV4-2; size: few; D: -; J: TRBJ2-6; CDR3: CASSQDTVANVLTF; DNA: TGTGCCAGCAGCCAGGACACTGTGGCCAACGTCCTGACTTTC
V: TRBV30; size: few; D: -; J: TRBJ1-4; CDR3: CAWSVEAGGPGTNEKLFF; DNA: TGTGCCTGGAGTGTAGAAGCCGGCGGGCCTGGAACTAATGAAAAACTGTTTTTT
V: TRBV6-1; size: few; D: TRBD1; J: TRBJ2-7; CDR3: CASSERTGGSYEQYF; DNA: TGTGCCAGCAGTGAGAGGACAGGTGGATCCTACGAGCAGTACTTC
V: TRBV7-9; size: few; D: TRBD1; J: TRBJ2-7; CDR3: CASSRGGQGYEQYF; DNA: TGTGCCAGCAGCCGGGGAGGACAGGGCTACGAGCAGTACTTC
V: TRBV11-2; size: -; D: TRBD1; J: TRBJ2-7; CDR3: CASSFLPGQGPYEQYF; DNA: TGTGCCAGCAGCTTTCTTCCGGGACAGGGCCCGTACGAGCAGTACTTC
V: TRBV4-1; size: few; D: -; J: TRBJ2-7; CDR3: CASSQGSGGPYEQYF; DNA: TGCGCCAGCAGCCAAGGCAGCGGCGGCCCCTACGAGCAGTACTTC
V: TRBV6-6; size: -; D: -; J: TRBJ1-1; CDR3: CASTQGLLGAFF; DNA: TGTGCCAGCACCCAGGGGTTGTTAGGAGCTTTCTTT